This T cell receptor (beta chain) was sequenced in a study of T cells in Graves' hyperthyroidism and ophthalmopathy. RNA transcripts gave rise to amplified TCR beta CDR3 regions. The primer set for the first-round RT-PCR of the TCR CDR3 was HTBI. MiXCR, applied by TCRdb to the multiplex PCR reads, yields one record per CDR3 protein. The data contain hundreds of thousands of distinct CDR3 sequences, around 20% of them singletons. The table lists this clonotype with many counts. V was clipped by 7 bases and J by 0 bases, with 16 bases between them. The CDR3 covers 15 residues. This receptor was identified in a man aged 40-50 years with Graves' ophthalmopathy. The specimen sequenced was blood. The chain joins TRBV12-3 or TRBV12-4 to TRBJ2-7; TRBD2 might be the D (6 bases). CDR3 in amino acids: CASNAAGYVSYEQYF. CDR3 coding DNA: TGTGCCAGCAATGCGGCGGGGTACGTCTCCTACGAGCAGTACTTC.